These T cell receptor beta chains were read from a single sample in a study of OX40 agonist ivuxolimab in advanced cancers. The method was immunoSEQ multiplex PCR; TCRdb's version includes in-frame clones alone and lacks a portion of them. The table shows 60,000 to 85,000 clones, with around 94% occurring only once. The sample here was CD4+ or CD8+ T cells sorted from blood, taken in a trial of the OX40 agonist ivuxolimab. The receptor source for this set is an adult with an advanced solid tumor such as melanoma, head and neck, liver or kidney cancer. The CDR3 runs from the conserved cysteine through the conserved F or W. D genes are given only for firm matches. Clone size, where shown, is once, few, many, or a class for clones that have expanded.

v_call: TRBV7-2; j_call: TRBJ2-7; clone_size: once; d_call: .; cdr3_aa: CASSLGTVFQYEQYF; cdr3_nt: TGTGCCAGCAGCTTAGGAACGGTTTTTCAGTACGAGCAGTACTTC
v_call: TRBV6-6; j_call: TRBJ2-3; clone_size: .; d_call: .; cdr3_aa: CASSSGARTDTQYF; cdr3_nt: TGTGCCAGCAGTTCAGGGGCCCGGACAGATACGCAGTATTTT
v_call: TRBV20-1; j_call: TRBJ2-2; clone_size: .; d_call: .; cdr3_aa: CSAQGRGELFF; cdr3_nt: TGCAGTGCCCAGGGACGCGGGGAGCTGTTTTTT
v_call: TRBV4-1; j_call: TRBJ1-5; clone_size: .; d_call: .; cdr3_aa: CASSRPDLGGNQPQHF; cdr3_nt: TGCGCCAGCAGCCGCCCGGATCTGGGGGGAAATCAGCCCCAGCATTTT
v_call: TRBV5-1; j_call: TRBJ1-1; clone_size: .; d_call: .; cdr3_aa: CASSSGSGRNTEAFF; cdr3_nt: TGCGCCAGCAGCTCGGGATCCGGTCGGAACACTGAAGCTTTCTTT
v_call: TRBV6-1; j_call: TRBJ1-5; clone_size: .; d_call: TRBD1; cdr3_aa: CASSEMGTGVVPSNQPQHF; cdr3_nt: TGTGCCAGCAGTGAAATGGGGACAGGGGTCGTCCCTAGCAATCAGCCCCAGCATTTT
v_call: TRBV27; j_call: TRBJ2-7; clone_size: .; d_call: TRBD2; cdr3_aa: CASSLGEGLLYEQYF; cdr3_nt: TGTGCCAGCAGCCTAGGGGAGGGTCTCTTGTACGAGCAGTACTTC
v_call: TRBV6-5; j_call: TRBJ2-7; clone_size: .; d_call: TRBD1; cdr3_aa: CGTRDRLTDEQYF; cdr3_nt: TGTGGAACCCGGGACAGGCTGACGGACGAGCAGTACTTC
v_call: TRBV7-8; j_call: TRBJ1-5; clone_size: .; d_call: .; cdr3_aa: CASSLVFGGPQPQHF; cdr3_nt: TGTGCCAGCAGCCTCGTTTTCGGGGGCCCTCAGCCCCAGCATTTT
v_call: TRBV7-9; j_call: TRBJ1-5; clone_size: once; d_call: .; cdr3_aa: CASSLGLRDTNQPQHF; cdr3_nt: TGTGCCAGCAGCTTAGGGCTAAGGGACACAAATCAGCCCCAGCATTTT
v_call: TRBV7-9; j_call: TRBJ1-4; clone_size: .; d_call: .; cdr3_aa: CASSPGGVREKLFF; cdr3_nt: TGTGCCAGCAGCCCCGGGGGGGTTCGAGAAAAACTGTTTTTT
v_call: TRBV4-1; j_call: TRBJ1-1; clone_size: .; d_call: .; cdr3_aa: CASRLGGPGYGPEAFF; cdr3_nt: TGCGCCAGCAGACTCGGAGGCCCGGGGTATGGCCCTGAAGCTTTCTTT
v_call: TRBV5-1; j_call: TRBJ1-1; clone_size: .; d_call: TRBD1; cdr3_aa: CASSPGTGAFEAFF; cdr3_nt: TGCGCCAGCAGCCCCGGGACAGGGGCGTTTGAAGCTTTCTTT
v_call: TRBV4-3; j_call: TRBJ2-5; clone_size: .; d_call: TRBD1; cdr3_aa: CASSQLDREQETQYF; cdr3_nt: TGCGCCAGCAGCCAACTCGACAGGGAGCAAGAGACCCAGTACTTC
v_call: TRBV7-8; j_call: TRBJ2-6; clone_size: .; d_call: .; cdr3_aa: CASSTGGQSGANVLAF; cdr3_nt: TGTGCCAGCAGCACCGGAGGCCAATCCGGGGCCAACGTCCTGGCTTTC
v_call: TRBV5-4; j_call: TRBJ1-2; clone_size: .; d_call: TRBD1; cdr3_aa: CASSLVVDRGDGYTF; cdr3_nt: TGTGCCAGCAGCTTAGTGGTTGACAGGGGGGATGGCTACACCTTC
v_call: TRBV7-2; j_call: TRBJ2-7; clone_size: .; d_call: TRBD2; cdr3_aa: CASSLLWGGRAHEQYF; cdr3_nt: TGTGCCAGCAGCTTACTATGGGGCGGGAGGGCCCACGAGCAGTACTTC
v_call: TRBV5-1; j_call: TRBJ1-4; clone_size: .; d_call: TRBD1; cdr3_aa: CASSLFGTGLDTNEKLFF; cdr3_nt: TGCGCCAGCAGCCTATTCGGGACAGGGCTGGATACTAATGAAAAACTGTTTTTT
v_call: TRBV6-5; j_call: TRBJ1-2; clone_size: .; d_call: .; cdr3_aa: CASSPTGDGYTF; cdr3_nt: TGTGCCAGCAGTCCGACAGGCGATGGCTACACCTTC
v_call: TRBV28; j_call: TRBJ2-7; clone_size: .; d_call: .; cdr3_aa: CASTPGRGPYEQYF; cdr3_nt: TGTGCCAGCACCCCTGGCAGGGGTCCCTACGAGCAGTACTTC
v_call: TRBV4-3; j_call: TRBJ1-1; clone_size: once; d_call: TRBD1; cdr3_aa: CASSQDVGQGEAFF; cdr3_nt: TGCGCCAGCAGCCAAGATGTTGGACAGGGCGAAGCTTTCTTT
v_call: TRBV5-6; j_call: TRBJ1-2; clone_size: .; d_call: .; cdr3_aa: CASSLPGGGIWGYTF; cdr3_nt: TGTGCCAGCAGCCTTCCGGGGGGCGGTATTTGGGGCTACACCTTC
v_call: TRBV11-3; j_call: TRBJ2-7; clone_size: .; d_call: .; cdr3_aa: CASSLPLDSPTRYF; cdr3_nt: TGTGCCAGCAGCTTACCACTCGACTCCCCAACGAGGTACTTC
v_call: TRBV10-3; j_call: TRBJ1-3; clone_size: .; d_call: .; cdr3_aa: CAISDGFEGQGDGNTIYF; cdr3_nt: TGTGCCATCAGTGACGGTTTTGAAGGGCAGGGAGACGGAAACACCATATATTTT
v_call: TRBV6-6; j_call: TRBJ2-7; clone_size: .; d_call: .; cdr3_aa: CASQSSYEQYF; cdr3_nt: TGTGCCAGTCAAAGCTCCTACGAGCAGTACTTC
v_call: TRBV4-3; j_call: TRBJ2-7; clone_size: .; d_call: .; cdr3_aa: CASSPGRNPYEQYF; cdr3_nt: TGCGCCAGCAGCCCCGGTCGGAACCCCTACGAGCAGTACTTC
v_call: TRBV4-1; j_call: TRBJ2-6; clone_size: .; d_call: TRBD1; cdr3_aa: CASSQLWTGRSGANVLTF; cdr3_nt: TGCGCCAGCAGCCAACTTTGGACAGGGAGGTCTGGGGCCAACGTCCTGACTTTC
v_call: TRBV6-5; j_call: TRBJ2-7; clone_size: .; d_call: .; cdr3_aa: CASSFITGPSAEQYF; cdr3_nt: TGTGCCAGCAGTTTCATCACCGGACCCAGCGCCGAGCAGTACTTC
v_call: TRBV6-5; j_call: TRBJ2-7; clone_size: .; d_call: TRBD1; cdr3_aa: CASSYSTGGSYEQYF; cdr3_nt: TGTGCCAGCAGTTACTCAACAGGGGGTTCCTACGAGCAGTACTTC
v_call: TRBV28; j_call: TRBJ1-4; clone_size: once; d_call: .; cdr3_aa: CASSFPVILIQGATNEKLFF; cdr3_nt: TGTGCCAGCAGTTTTCCGGTTATTCTCATTCAGGGAGCAACTAATGAAAAACTGTTTTTT
v_call: TRBV19; j_call: TRBJ1-5; clone_size: once; d_call: .; cdr3_aa: CASSWVEGNQPQHF; cdr3_nt: TGTGCCAGTAGTTGGGTTGAGGGCAATCAGCCCCAGCATTTT
v_call: TRBV6-1; j_call: TRBJ2-3; clone_size: .; d_call: TRBD2; cdr3_aa: CASRPGTRGDTQYF; cdr3_nt: TGTGCCAGCAGACCCGGGACTAGAGGGGATACGCAGTATTTT
v_call: TRBV7-8; j_call: TRBJ2-7; clone_size: .; d_call: .; cdr3_aa: CASTVMEYHEQYF; cdr3_nt: TGTGCCAGCACCGTAATGGAGTACCACGAGCAGTACTTC
v_call: TRBV7-7; j_call: TRBJ2-1; clone_size: .; d_call: .; cdr3_aa: CASSSGGYNEQFF; cdr3_nt: TGTGCTAGCAGCTCTGGCGGTTACAATGAGCAGTTCTTC